This paragraph reports one TCR beta chain. The antigen is undetermined. The sample's time point: sample taken at primary tumor resection. This sample was taken from a study of spatial heterogeneity in lung cancer. Study results and caveats: How many expanded intratumoral alpha and beta TCRs were present tracked the tumor mutation count, which was a count of nonsynonymous mutations.

One entry per CDR3 protein results from TCRdb running MiXCR on the 5' RACE reads. The sample lists 9,500 to 12,000 distinct CDR3 sequences, more than 14% seen once, with less than 20% in the top ten. Trimming cost V 2 bases and J 1 base, with 10 bases left between them. The CDR3 spans 14 residues. Germline CDR1 reads DFQATT; CDR2 reads SNEGSKA (reference sequence). The chain is built from TRBV20-1 and TRBJ2-3; no clear D. The material sequenced was lung tumor tissue, taken at surgery. The TCR was taken from a male donor with early-stage non-small cell lung cancer. DNA of the CDR3: TGCAGTGCTAGAAGACAACCGGGCACAGATACGCAGTATTTT. Translating gives CSARRQPGTDTQYF.